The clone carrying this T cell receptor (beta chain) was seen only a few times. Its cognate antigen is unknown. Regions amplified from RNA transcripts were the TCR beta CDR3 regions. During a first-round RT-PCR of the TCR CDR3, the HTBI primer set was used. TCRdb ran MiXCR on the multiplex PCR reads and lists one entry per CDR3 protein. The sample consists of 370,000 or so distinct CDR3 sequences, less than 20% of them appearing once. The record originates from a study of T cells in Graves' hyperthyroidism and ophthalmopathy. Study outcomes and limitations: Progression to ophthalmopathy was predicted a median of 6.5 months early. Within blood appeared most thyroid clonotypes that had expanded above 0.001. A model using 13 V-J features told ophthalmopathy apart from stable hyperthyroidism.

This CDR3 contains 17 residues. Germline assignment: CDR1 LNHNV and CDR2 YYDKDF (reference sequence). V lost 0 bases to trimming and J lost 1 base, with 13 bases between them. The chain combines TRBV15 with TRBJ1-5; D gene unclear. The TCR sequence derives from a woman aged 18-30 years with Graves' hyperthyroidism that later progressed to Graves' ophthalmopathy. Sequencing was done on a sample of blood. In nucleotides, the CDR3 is TGTGCCACCAGCAGAGACGGTGCCGGGGAGAGCAATCAGCCCCAGCATTTT. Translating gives CATSRDGAGESNQPQHF.